The present T cell receptor (beta chain) was sequenced within a study of blood T cell repertoires in COVID-19. About the research overall: Spain, Italy and the United States supplied samples that represented acute and convalescent COVID-19. In each case, the material was cDNA or gDNA derived from T cells, B-cell-depleted T cells, or PBMCs.

The repertoire was sequenced with immunoSEQ multiplex PCR; TCRdb's copy has only in-frame clones and lacks some. Here the sample spans 95,000 to 100,000 clones, roughly nine tenths being singletons. The V gene's germline CDR1 is SGHAT and CDR2 FQNNGV. The V and J ends lost 5 bases and 5 bases, in that order; junction bases with no gene match: 8. The CDR3 spans 14 residues. The sequence was obtained from a man aged 50-59 years with acute or convalescent COVID-19. The sequenced sample consisted of peripheral blood. The chain uses TRBV11-2 and TRBJ2-7, with TRBD1 identical over 8 bases. CDR3 amino acids: CASSPGQGGNEQYF. For the CDR3, the DNA is TGTGCCAGCAGCCCCGGACAGGGTGGAAACGAGCAGTACTTC. Full variable domain (missing parts from reference TRBV11-2 and TRBJ2-7): EAGVAQSPRYKIIEKRQSVAFWCNPISGHATLYWYQQILGQGPKLLIQFQNNGVVDDSQLPKDRFSAERLKGVDSTLKIQPAKLEDSAVYLCASSPGQGGNEQYFGPGTRLTVT.